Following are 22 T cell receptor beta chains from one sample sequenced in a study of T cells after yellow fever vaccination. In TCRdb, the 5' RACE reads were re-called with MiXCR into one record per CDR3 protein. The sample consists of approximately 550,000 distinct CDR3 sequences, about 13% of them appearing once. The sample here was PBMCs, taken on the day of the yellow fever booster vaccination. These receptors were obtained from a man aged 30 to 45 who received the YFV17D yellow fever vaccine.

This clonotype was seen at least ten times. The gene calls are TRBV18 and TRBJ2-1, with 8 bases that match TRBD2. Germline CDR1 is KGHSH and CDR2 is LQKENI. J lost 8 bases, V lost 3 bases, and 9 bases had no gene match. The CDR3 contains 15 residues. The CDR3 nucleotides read TGTGCCAGCTCACCCCCGGGACTAGGTGAGGATGAGCAGTTCTTC. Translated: CASSPPGLGEDEQFF.

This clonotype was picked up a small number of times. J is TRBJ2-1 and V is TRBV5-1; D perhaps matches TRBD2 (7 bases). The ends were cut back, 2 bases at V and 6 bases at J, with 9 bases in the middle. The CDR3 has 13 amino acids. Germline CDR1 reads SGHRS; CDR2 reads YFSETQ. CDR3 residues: CASSFGGPNEQFF. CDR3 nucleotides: TGCGCCAGCAGCTTCGGGGGGCCCAATGAGCAGTTCTTC.

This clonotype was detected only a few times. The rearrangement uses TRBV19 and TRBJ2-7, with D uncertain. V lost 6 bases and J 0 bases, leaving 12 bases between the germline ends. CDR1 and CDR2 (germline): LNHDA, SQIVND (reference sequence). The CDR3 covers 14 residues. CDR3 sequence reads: CASRFRKNSYEQYF. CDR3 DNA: TGTGCCAGTAGGTTCAGAAAAAACTCCTACGAGCAGTACTTC.

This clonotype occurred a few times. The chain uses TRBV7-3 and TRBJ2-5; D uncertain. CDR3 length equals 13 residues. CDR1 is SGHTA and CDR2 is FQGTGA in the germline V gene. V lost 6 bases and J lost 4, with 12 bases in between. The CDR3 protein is CASSPGSSETQYF. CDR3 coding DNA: TGTGCCAGCAGTCCTGGTTCTTCAGAGACCCAGTACTTC.

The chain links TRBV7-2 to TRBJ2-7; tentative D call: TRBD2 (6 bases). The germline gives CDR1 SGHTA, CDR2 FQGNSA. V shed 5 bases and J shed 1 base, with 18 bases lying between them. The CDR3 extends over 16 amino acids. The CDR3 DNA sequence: TGTGCCAGCAGCCCTTCGGGGGTGCAGGGTTCCTACGAGCAGTACTTC. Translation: CASSPSGVQGSYEQYF.

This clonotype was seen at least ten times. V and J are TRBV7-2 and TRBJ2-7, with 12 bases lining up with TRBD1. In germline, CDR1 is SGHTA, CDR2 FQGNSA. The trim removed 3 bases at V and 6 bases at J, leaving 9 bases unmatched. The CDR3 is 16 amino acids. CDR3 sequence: CASSFQSGQGAREQYF. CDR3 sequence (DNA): TGTGCCAGCAGCTTTCAATCGGGACAGGGGGCGCGCGAGCAGTACTTC.

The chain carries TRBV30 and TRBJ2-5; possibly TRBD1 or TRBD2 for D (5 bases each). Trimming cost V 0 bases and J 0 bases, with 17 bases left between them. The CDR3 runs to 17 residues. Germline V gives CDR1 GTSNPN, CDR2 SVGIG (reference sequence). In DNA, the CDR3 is TGTGCCTGGAGTGTACCATGGGACCATAGGTACCAAGAGACCCAGTACTTC. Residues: CAWSVPWDHRYQETQYF.

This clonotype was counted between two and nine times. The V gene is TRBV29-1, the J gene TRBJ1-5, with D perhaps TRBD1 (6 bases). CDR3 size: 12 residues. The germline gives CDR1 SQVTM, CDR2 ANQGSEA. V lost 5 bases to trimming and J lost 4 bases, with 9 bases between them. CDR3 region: CSVIQGNQPQHF. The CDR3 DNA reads TGCAGCGTTATACAGGGAAATCAGCCCCAGCATTTT.

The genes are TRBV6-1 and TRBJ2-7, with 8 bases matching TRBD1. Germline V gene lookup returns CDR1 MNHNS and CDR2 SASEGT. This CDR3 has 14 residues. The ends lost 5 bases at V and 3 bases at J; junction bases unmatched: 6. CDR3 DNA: TGTGCCAGCAGTCGTGTAGGACAGGGCTACGAGCAGTACTTC. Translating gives CASSRVGQGYEQYF.

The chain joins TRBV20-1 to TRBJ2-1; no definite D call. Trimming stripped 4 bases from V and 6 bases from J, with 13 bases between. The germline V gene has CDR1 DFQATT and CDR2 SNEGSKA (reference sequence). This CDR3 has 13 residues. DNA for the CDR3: TGCAGTGCTAATAGAGATAGGCGCAATGAGCAGTTCTTC. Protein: CSANRDRRNEQFF.

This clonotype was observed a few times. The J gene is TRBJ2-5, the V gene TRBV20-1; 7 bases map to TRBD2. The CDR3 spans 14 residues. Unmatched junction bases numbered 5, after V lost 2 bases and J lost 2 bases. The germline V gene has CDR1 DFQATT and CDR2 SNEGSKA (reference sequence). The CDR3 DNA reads TGCAGTGCTAGATCTGGTAGCGGGCAAGAGACCCAGTACTTC. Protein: CSARSGSGQETQYF.

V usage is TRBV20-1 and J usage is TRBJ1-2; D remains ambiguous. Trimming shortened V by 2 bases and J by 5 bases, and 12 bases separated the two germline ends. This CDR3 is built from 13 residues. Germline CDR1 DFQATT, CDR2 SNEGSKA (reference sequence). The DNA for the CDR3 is TGCAGTGCTAGACCGGGTACAGATTATGGCTACACCTTC. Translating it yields CSARPGTDYGYTF.

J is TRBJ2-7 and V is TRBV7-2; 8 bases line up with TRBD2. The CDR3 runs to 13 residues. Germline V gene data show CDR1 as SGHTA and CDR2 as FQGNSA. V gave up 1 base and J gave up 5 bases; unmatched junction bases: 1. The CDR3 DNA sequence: TGTGCCAGCAGCTTAGAGCGGGAGAACGAGCAGTACTTC. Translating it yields CASSLERENEQYF.

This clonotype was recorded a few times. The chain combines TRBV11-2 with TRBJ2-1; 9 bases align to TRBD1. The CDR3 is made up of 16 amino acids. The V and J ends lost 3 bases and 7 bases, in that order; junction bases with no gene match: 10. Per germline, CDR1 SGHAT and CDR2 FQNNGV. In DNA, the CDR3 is TGTGCCAGCAGCTTGTCGGGACAGGGTTTGAGGAATGAGCAGTTCTTC. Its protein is CASSLSGQGLRNEQFF.

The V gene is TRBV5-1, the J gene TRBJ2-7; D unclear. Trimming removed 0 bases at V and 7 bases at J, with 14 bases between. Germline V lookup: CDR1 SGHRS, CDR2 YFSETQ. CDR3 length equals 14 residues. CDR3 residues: CASSLADRPGEQYF. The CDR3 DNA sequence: TGCGCCAGCAGCTTGGCCGACCGGCCCGGAGAGCAGTACTTC.

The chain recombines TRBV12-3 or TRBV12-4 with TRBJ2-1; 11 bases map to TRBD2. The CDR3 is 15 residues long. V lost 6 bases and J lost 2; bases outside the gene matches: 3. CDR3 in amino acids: CASRMTSGTYNEQFF. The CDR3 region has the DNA TGTGCCAGCAGAATGACTAGCGGGACCTACAATGAGCAGTTCTTC.

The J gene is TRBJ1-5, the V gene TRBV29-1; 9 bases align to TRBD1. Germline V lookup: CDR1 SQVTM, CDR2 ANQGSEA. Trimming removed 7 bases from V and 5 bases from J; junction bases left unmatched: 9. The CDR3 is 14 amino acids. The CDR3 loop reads CSAKTGGVDQPQHF. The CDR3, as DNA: TGCAGCGCTAAGACAGGGGGGGTCGATCAGCCCCAGCATTTT.

CDR3 DNA sequence: TGTGCCAGCAGCTCTGCCGGGACAGGGAGTGGAAACACCATATATTTT. Its protein product is CASSSAGTGSGNTIYF. The V call is TRBV7-2, the J call TRBJ1-3; 9 nucleotides agree with TRBD1. The CDR3 runs 16 residues. Germline assignment: CDR1 SGHTA and CDR2 FQGNSA. With V trimmed by 4 bases and J by 3 bases, 7 bases remained unmatched.

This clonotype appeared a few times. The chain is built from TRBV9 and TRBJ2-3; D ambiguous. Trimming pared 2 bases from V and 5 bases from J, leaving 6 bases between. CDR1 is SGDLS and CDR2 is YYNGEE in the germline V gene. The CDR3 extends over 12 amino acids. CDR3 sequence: CASSVPGDTQYF. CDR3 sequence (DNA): TGTGCCAGCAGCGTCCCCGGAGATACGCAGTATTTT.

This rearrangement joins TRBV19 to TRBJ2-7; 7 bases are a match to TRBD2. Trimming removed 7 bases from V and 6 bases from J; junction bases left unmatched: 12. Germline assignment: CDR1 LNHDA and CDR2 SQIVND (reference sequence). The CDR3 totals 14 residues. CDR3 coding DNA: TGTGCCAGTAACCTAGCAGCGGGATACTCCGAGCAGTACTTC. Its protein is CASNLAAGYSEQYF.

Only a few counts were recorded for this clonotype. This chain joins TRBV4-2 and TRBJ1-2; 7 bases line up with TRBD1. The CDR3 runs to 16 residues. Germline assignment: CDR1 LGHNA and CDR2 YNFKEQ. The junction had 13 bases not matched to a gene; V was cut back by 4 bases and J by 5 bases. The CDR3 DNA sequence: TGTGCCAGCAGCCCCTTCTCAGGGGGGCTTATGTATGGCTACACCTTC. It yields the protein CASSPFSGGLMYGYTF.

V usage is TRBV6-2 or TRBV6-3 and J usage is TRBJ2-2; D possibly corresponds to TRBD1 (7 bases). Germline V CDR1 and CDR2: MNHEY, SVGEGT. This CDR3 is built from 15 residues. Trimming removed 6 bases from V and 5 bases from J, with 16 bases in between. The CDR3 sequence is CASSKDRAGTGELFF. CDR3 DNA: TGTGCCAGCAGCAAAGACAGGGCGGGGACCGGGGAGCTGTTTTTT.